This is a list of T cell receptor beta chains from one sample in a study of blood T cell repertoires in COVID-19. Clones were sequenced by immunoSEQ multiplex PCR, and TCRdb holds only the in-frame ones, with some missing. In the table there are roughly 80,000 clones, roughly nine tenths of which are singletons. Sequencing input: peripheral blood. These receptors were obtained from a man in his fifties or sixties with acute or convalescent COVID-19. Both conserved end residues are part of each CDR3.

v_gene: TRBV7-8; j_gene: TRBJ1-1; CDR3aa: CASSSMDSLNTEAFF
v_gene: TRBV28; j_gene: TRBJ2-2; CDR3aa: CASSLSGGGTGELFF
v_gene: TRBV28; j_gene: TRBJ1-5; CDR3aa: CASSLNRNQPQHF
v_gene: TRBV9; j_gene: TRBJ2-5; CDR3aa: CASSVSGGNQETQYF
v_gene: TRBV28; j_gene: TRBJ2-7; CDR3aa: CASGGVNAYEQYF
v_gene: TRBV11-3; j_gene: TRBJ2-7; CDR3aa: CASSLEFPGQAYEQYF
v_gene: TRBV7-2; j_gene: TRBJ2-7; CDR3aa: CASSLGSNSYEQYF
v_gene: TRBV5-1; j_gene: TRBJ1-4; CDR3aa: CASSLGPGTGGEKLFF
v_gene: TRBV11-3; j_gene: TRBJ2-1; CDR3aa: CASTGIPYNEQFF
v_gene: TRBV28; j_gene: TRBJ1-2; CDR3aa: CASSLPGSGNYGYTF
v_gene: TRBV6-5; j_gene: TRBJ1-2; CDR3aa: CASSYSRSQGAYGYTF
v_gene: TRBV30; j_gene: TRBJ1-1; CDR3aa: CAWSASGTVNTEAFF
v_gene: TRBV19; j_gene: TRBJ2-5; CDR3aa: CASSIGGMETQYF
v_gene: TRBV12-5; j_gene: TRBJ2-3; CDR3aa: CASGLVGSADTQYF
v_gene: TRBV14; j_gene: TRBJ1-3; CDR3aa: CAVRGLLNTIYF
v_gene: TRBV7-2; j_gene: TRBJ1-1; CDR3aa: CASSLVTRNTEAFF
v_gene: TRBV11-2; j_gene: TRBJ2-7; CDR3aa: CASSFENRASEQYF
v_gene: TRBV7-9; j_gene: TRBJ2-7; CDR3aa: CASSSSTSGSEQYF
v_gene: TRBV28; j_gene: TRBJ1-2; CDR3aa: CASSPNGQGWLINYGYTF
v_gene: TRBV15; j_gene: TRBJ2-2; CDR3aa: CATSRGLAGGPWTGELFF
v_gene: TRBV7-2; j_gene: TRBJ2-1; CDR3aa: CASSLLAGSGNEQFF
v_gene: TRBV28; j_gene: TRBJ1-5; CDR3aa: CASSSTTGYAQPQHF
v_gene: TRBV4-3; j_gene: TRBJ2-6; CDR3aa: CASSQDIVWGQANSGANVLTF
v_gene: TRBV19; j_gene: TRBJ1-1; CDR3aa: CASSTRGRDTEAFF
v_gene: TRBV7-9; j_gene: TRBJ1-2; CDR3aa: CASSSAGTGGDGYTF
v_gene: TRBV27; j_gene: TRBJ1-1; CDR3aa: CASSLARGSNTEAFF
v_gene: TRBV13; j_gene: TRBJ1-2; CDR3aa: CASRRTGESGGYTF
v_gene: TRBV6-5; j_gene: TRBJ1-1; CDR3aa: CASSYKAGYSYTEAFF
v_gene: TRBV12-3/TRBV12-4; j_gene: TRBJ2-1; CDR3aa: CASSSQAGVEQFF